This T cell receptor beta chain emerged from a study of response to subunit inactivated influenza vaccine. TCRdb reprocessed the RT-PCR reads with MiXCR, giving one entry per CDR3 protein. Altogether under 800,000 distinct CDR3 sequences are present, over 11% being singletons, with the ten largest covering around 7%. V lost 8 bases, J lost 6 bases, and 11 bases lay in between. Germline assignment: CDR1 KGHSH and CDR2 LQKENI. The length of the CDR3 is 12 residues. This clonotype occurred many times. Its target is unknown. Broader study findings: The authors proposed limited new T cell recruitment per seasonal influenza vaccination.

This TCR was sampled from a man aged 50 or older who received an inactivated influenza vaccine. The specimen comprised PBMCs from blood, sampled around two weeks before vaccination. V and J are TRBV18 and TRBJ2-1; D ambiguous. CDR3 residues: CASSPPGNEQFF. The DNA of the CDR3 is TGTGCCAGCAGCCCCCCAGGCAATGAGCAGTTCTTC.